This TCR beta chain was profiled in a study of beta chain features in type 1 diabetes. V was pared by 0 bases and J by 1 base, with 10 bases between. The CDR3 is made up of 15 amino acids. CDR1 is SGHRS and CDR2 is YFSETQ in the germline V gene. Staining for CD45RO/CCR7/CD25/CD127/CD95/CD27 allowed sorting of CD4+ naive, central memory, regulatory and stem cell-like memory cells. This clone was picked up a small number of times. Its antigen remains unknown. Study results and caveats: Moderate yet significant TCRB CDR3 shortening was seen in Type 1 diabetes patients in all four CD4+ subsets.

Expressed TCRB transcripts were sequenced because the isolated RNA had all been reverse transcribed beforehand. TCRdb's table, derived via immunoSEQ multiplex PCR, lists solely in-frame clones and lacks some. Counted here are roughly 240,000 clones, about 23% occurring once; the ten biggest clones make up approximately 0.011%. Sequenced: naive CD4+ T cells from blood. The V and J genes are TRBV5-1 and TRBJ2-5; D is unresolved. The TCR was taken from a woman aged 25 to 39 with type 1 diabetes. The CDR3 nucleotides read TGCGCCAGCAGCTTGGCGCTCTACCTCCAAGAGACCCAGTACTTC. Its protein product is CASSLALYLQETQYF.